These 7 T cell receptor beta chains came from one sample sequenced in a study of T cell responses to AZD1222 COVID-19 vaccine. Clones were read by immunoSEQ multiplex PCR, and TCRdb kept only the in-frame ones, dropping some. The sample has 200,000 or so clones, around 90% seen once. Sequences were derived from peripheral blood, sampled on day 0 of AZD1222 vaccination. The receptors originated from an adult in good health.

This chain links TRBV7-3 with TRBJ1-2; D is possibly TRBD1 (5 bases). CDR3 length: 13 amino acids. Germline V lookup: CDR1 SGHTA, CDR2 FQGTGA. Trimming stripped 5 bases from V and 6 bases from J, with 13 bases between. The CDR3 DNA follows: TGTGCCAGCAGCCCGACAGCACATGATGGCTACACCTTC. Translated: CASSPTAHDGYTF.

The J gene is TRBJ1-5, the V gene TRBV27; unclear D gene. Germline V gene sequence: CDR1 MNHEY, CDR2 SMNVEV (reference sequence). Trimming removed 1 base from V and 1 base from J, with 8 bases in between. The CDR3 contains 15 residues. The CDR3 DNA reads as TGTGCCAGCAGTTTATGGGCAGCGAGCAATCAGCCCCAGCATTTT. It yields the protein CASSLWAASNQPQHF.

This chain's CDR3 is CASSDRAGNTIYF. Here the CDR3 DNA reads TGTGCCAGCAGTGACAGGGCTGGAAACACCATATATTTT. This chain connects TRBV2 to TRBJ1-3, with D possibly being TRBD1 (5 bases). This CDR3 is 13 amino acids long. Per the germline V gene, CDR1 is SNHLY and CDR2 is FYNNEI. V was shortened by 3 bases and J by 2 bases, with 5 bases between the two germline ends. The whole variable domain, remainder taken from reference TRBV2 and TRBJ1-3, is EPEVTQTPSHQVTQMGQEVILRCVPISNHLYFYWYRQILGQKVEFLVSFYNNEISEKSEIFDDQFSVERPDGSNFTLKIRSTKLEDSAMYFCASSDRAGNTIYFGEGSWLTVV.

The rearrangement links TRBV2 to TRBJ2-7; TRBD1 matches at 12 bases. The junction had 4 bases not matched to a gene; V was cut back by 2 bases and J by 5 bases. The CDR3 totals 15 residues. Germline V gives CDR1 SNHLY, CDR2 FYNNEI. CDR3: CASSEPGQGADEQYF. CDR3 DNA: TGTGCCAGCAGTGAACCGGGACAGGGGGCCGACGAGCAGTACTTC.

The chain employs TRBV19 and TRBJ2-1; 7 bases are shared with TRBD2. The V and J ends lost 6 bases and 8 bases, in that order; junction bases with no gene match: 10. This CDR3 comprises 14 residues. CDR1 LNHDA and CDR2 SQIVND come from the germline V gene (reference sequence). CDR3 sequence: CASRTGGALHEQFF. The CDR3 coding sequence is TGTGCCAGTAGAACGGGAGGAGCCCTACATGAGCAGTTCTTC. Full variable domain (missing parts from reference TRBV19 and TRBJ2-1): DGGITQSPKYLFRKEGQNVTLSCEQNLNHDAMYWYRQDPGQGLRLIYYSQIVNDFQKGDIAEGYSVSREKKESFPLTVTSAQKNPTAFYLCASRTGGALHEQFFGPGTRLTVL.

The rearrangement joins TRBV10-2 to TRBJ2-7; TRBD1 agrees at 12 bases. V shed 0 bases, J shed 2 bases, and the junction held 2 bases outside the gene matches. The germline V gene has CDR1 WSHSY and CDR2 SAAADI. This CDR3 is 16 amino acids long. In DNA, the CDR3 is TGCGCCAGCAGTGAGTCGGGACAGGGGGCCGCCTACGAGCAGTACTTC. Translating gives CASSESGQGAAYEQYF.

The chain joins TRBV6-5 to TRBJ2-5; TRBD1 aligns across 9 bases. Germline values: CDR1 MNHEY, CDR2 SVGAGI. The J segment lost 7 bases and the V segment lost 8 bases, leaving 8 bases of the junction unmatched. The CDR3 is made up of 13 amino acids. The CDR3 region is CASGTGRSGTQYF. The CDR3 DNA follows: TGTGCCAGCGGGACAGGGCGGAGTGGGACCCAGTACTTC.